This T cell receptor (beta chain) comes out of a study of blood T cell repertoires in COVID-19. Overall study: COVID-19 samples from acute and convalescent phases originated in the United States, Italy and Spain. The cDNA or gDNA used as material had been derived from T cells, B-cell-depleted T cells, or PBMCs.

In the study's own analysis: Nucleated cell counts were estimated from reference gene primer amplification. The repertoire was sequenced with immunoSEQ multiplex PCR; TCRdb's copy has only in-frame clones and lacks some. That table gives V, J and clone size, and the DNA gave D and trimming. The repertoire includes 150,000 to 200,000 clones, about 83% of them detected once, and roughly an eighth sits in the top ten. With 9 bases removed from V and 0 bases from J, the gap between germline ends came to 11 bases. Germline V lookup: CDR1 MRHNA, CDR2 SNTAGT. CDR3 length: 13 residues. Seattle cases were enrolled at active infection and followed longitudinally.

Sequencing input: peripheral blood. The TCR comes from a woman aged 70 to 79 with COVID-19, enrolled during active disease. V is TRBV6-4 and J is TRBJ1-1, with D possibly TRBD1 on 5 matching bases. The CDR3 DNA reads TGTGCCAGTCGACGGACAATGAACACTGAAGCTTTCTTT. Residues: CASRRTMNTEAFF.